This is a list of T cell receptor beta chains from one sample in a study of T cells in Graves' hyperthyroidism and ophthalmopathy. A single record per CDR3 protein comes from TCRdb applying MiXCR to the multiplex PCR reads. Of more than 500,000 distinct CDR3 sequences listed, 35% to 55% were seen once; the top ten hold around 19%. The sample comprised peripheral blood or thyroid tissue (not recorded which). The receptors stem from an adult woman with Graves' disease, either hyperthyroidism or ophthalmopathy (not recorded which). The CDR3 runs from the conserved cysteine through the conserved F or W. A D gene is named only where the DNA matches it firmly. Clone size appears in some rows only: once, few, many, or a class for an expanded clone.

abundance: many; v_gene: TRBV25-1; d_gene: .; j_gene: TRBJ1-2; CDR3aa: CASSDSPDSSSNYGYTF; CDR3nt: TGTGCCAGCTCCGACAGCCCTGACTCCTCTTCCAACTATGGCTACACCTTC
abundance: .; v_gene: TRBV7-9; d_gene: TRBD1; j_gene: TRBJ1-1; CDR3aa: CASSLAPQGANSFF; CDR3nt: TGTGCCAGCAGCTTAGCTCCACAGGGGGCGAATTCTTTCTTT
abundance: many; v_gene: TRBV5-1; d_gene: .; j_gene: TRBJ1-2; CDR3aa: CASSTDGTGGYTF; CDR3nt: TGCGCCAGCAGCACGGACGGGACGGGCGGCTACACCTTC
abundance: .; v_gene: TRBV13; d_gene: TRBD1; j_gene: TRBJ2-7; CDR3aa: CASSPRDREGTYEQYF; CDR3nt: TGTGCCAGCAGCCCCCGGGACAGGGAGGGAACCTACGAGCAGTACTTC
abundance: .; v_gene: TRBV2; d_gene: .; j_gene: TRBJ1-2; CDR3aa: CASSEGRRSYDMGNYGYTF; CDR3nt: TGTGCCAGCAGTGAGGGCCGCCGCTCCTACGACATGGGTAACTATGGCTACACCTTC
abundance: many; v_gene: TRBV6-1; d_gene: .; j_gene: TRBJ2-6; CDR3aa: CASSRQGGANVLTF; CDR3nt: TGTGCCAGCAGCCGCCAGGGGGGGGCCAACGTCCTGACTTTC
abundance: many; v_gene: TRBV4-1; d_gene: .; j_gene: TRBJ2-2; CDR3aa: CASSQDNRVAGELFF; CDR3nt: TGCGCCAGCAGCCAAGATAACAGGGTGGCCGGGGAGCTGTTTTTT
abundance: many; v_gene: TRBV7-9; d_gene: .; j_gene: TRBJ1-2; CDR3aa: CASSLEASYGYTF; CDR3nt: TGTGCCAGCAGCTTAGAAGCCTCCTATGGCTACACCTTC
abundance: .; v_gene: TRBV15; d_gene: TRBD1; j_gene: TRBJ2-2; CDR3aa: CATSGAHRGLLTGELFF; CDR3nt: TGTGCCACCAGCGGAGCTCACAGGGGGCTATTGACCGGGGAGCTGTTTTTT
abundance: many; v_gene: TRBV12-3/TRBV12-4; d_gene: .; j_gene: TRBJ2-7; CDR3aa: CASSLLTTATKYF; CDR3nt: TGTGCCAGCAGTTTGCTGACCACAGCGACAAAGTACTTC
abundance: .; v_gene: TRBV25-1; d_gene: .; j_gene: TRBJ1-5; CDR3aa: CARLSDQPQHF; CDR3nt: TGTGCCCGCTTGTCCGATCAGCCCCAGCATTTT
abundance: many; v_gene: TRBV6-5; d_gene: TRBD1; j_gene: TRBJ1-5; CDR3aa: CASKTGRYQPQHF; CDR3nt: TGTGCCAGCAAGACAGGGCGGTATCAGCCCCAGCATTTT
abundance: many; v_gene: TRBV2; d_gene: .; j_gene: TRBJ2-6; CDR3aa: CASSGLAGANVLTF; CDR3nt: TGTGCCAGCAGCGGGCTGGCTGGGGCCAACGTCCTGACTTTC
abundance: .; v_gene: TRBV24-1; d_gene: .; j_gene: TRBJ1-2; CDR3aa: CATSDLKDEANYGYTF; CDR3nt: TGTGCCACCAGTGATTTGAAGGACGAGGCTAACTATGGCTACACCTTC
abundance: .; v_gene: TRBV13; d_gene: .; j_gene: TRBJ1-2; CDR3aa: CASSKGHGGGNGYTF; CDR3nt: TGTGCCAGCAGCAAGGGACACGGAGGGGGAAATGGCTACACCTTC
abundance: many; v_gene: TRBV7-2; d_gene: .; j_gene: TRBJ2-7; CDR3aa: CASSFRQAYEQYF; CDR3nt: TGTGCCAGCAGCTTCCGACAGGCCTACGAGCAGTACTTC
abundance: many; v_gene: TRBV6-6; d_gene: TRBD2; j_gene: TRBJ2-5; CDR3aa: CASSYGRTSGRETQYF; CDR3nt: TGTGCCAGCAGTTACGGACGGACTAGCGGGAGGGAGACCCAGTACTTC
abundance: .; v_gene: TRBV10-3; d_gene: .; j_gene: TRBJ1-2; CDR3aa: CAIDSAGGDGYTF; CDR3nt: TGTGCCATCGATTCGGCGGGGGGTGATGGCTACACCTTC
abundance: .; v_gene: TRBV29-1; d_gene: TRBD1; j_gene: TRBJ1-1; CDR3aa: CSVGRQGAPGRTEAFF; CDR3nt: TGCAGCGTTGGCCGACAGGGGGCGCCCGGACGCACTGAAGCTTTCTTT
abundance: few; v_gene: TRBV10-3; d_gene: TRBD1; j_gene: TRBJ1-2; CDR3aa: CAISTGTDYGYTF; CDR3nt: TGTGCCATCAGTACCGGGACAGACTATGGCTACACCTTC
abundance: .; v_gene: TRBV19; d_gene: TRBD2; j_gene: TRBJ2-7; CDR3aa: CASSSRRGAGVGEQYF; CDR3nt: TGTGCCAGTAGTTCACGAAGGGGAGCGGGAGTTGGCGAGCAGTACTTC
abundance: many; v_gene: TRBV7-2; d_gene: .; j_gene: TRBJ2-5; CDR3aa: CASKLNRGGETQYF; CDR3nt: TGTGCCAGCAAGCTCAACAGGGGGGGAGAGACCCAGTACTTC
abundance: .; v_gene: TRBV20-1; d_gene: TRBD2; j_gene: TRBJ2-3; CDR3aa: CSALSGREDTDTQYF; CDR3nt: TGCAGTGCATTATCGGGGCGGGAGGACACAGATACGCAGTATTTT
abundance: many; v_gene: TRBV3-1; d_gene: .; j_gene: TRBJ2-7; CDR3aa: CATMGATYEQYF; CDR3nt: TGTGCCACCATGGGGGCCACCTACGAGCAGTACTTC
abundance: .; v_gene: TRBV20-1; d_gene: .; j_gene: TRBJ2-1; CDR3aa: CSAQSRVGYTEQFF; CDR3nt: TGCAGTGCTCAGAGCCGGGTGGGGTACACTGAGCAGTTCTTC
abundance: many; v_gene: TRBV19; d_gene: .; j_gene: TRBJ1-2; CDR3aa: CASSITDGQMIYGYTF; CDR3nt: TGTGCCAGTAGTATAACCGATGGACAGATGATCTATGGCTACACCTTC
abundance: few; v_gene: TRBV3-1; d_gene: .; j_gene: TRBJ1-6; CDR3aa: CASTFSRGGSPLHF; CDR3nt: TGTGCCAGCACCTTCAGCAGGGGTGGTTCACCCCTCCACTTT
abundance: .; v_gene: TRBV2; d_gene: TRBD1; j_gene: TRBJ2-2; CDR3aa: CASRPTRQGNTGELFF; CDR3nt: TGTGCCAGCAGACCCACACGACAGGGTAACACCGGGGAGCTGTTTTTT
abundance: many; v_gene: TRBV7-8; d_gene: .; j_gene: TRBJ1-1; CDR3aa: CASSFQGTEAFF; CDR3nt: TGTGCCAGCAGCTTCCAGGGAACTGAAGCTTTCTTT
abundance: many; v_gene: TRBV20-1; d_gene: TRBD1; j_gene: TRBJ1-1; CDR3aa: CSASKGGQGTEAFF; CDR3nt: TGCAGTGCCTCTAAGGGCGGACAGGGAACTGAAGCTTTCTTT
abundance: many; v_gene: TRBV5-1; d_gene: .; j_gene: TRBJ2-5; CDR3aa: CASRLGVSGQETQYF; CDR3nt: TGCGCCAGCAGACTCGGGGTTAGCGGCCAAGAGACCCAGTACTTC
abundance: .; v_gene: TRBV29-1; d_gene: TRBD1; j_gene: TRBJ2-5; CDR3aa: CSAGQGAGETQYF; CDR3nt: TGCAGCGCAGGACAGGGGGCAGGAGAGACCCAGTACTTC
abundance: once; v_gene: TRBV19; d_gene: .; j_gene: TRBJ1-5; CDR3aa: CASSTYDSNQPQHF; CDR3nt: TGTGCCAGTAGTACGTATGACAGCAATCAGCCCCAGCATTTT
abundance: many; v_gene: TRBV5-1; d_gene: .; j_gene: TRBJ2-7; CDR3aa: CASSMGSREQYF; CDR3nt: TGCGCCAGCAGCATGGGGTCCAGGGAGCAGTACTTC
abundance: many; v_gene: TRBV11-2; d_gene: .; j_gene: TRBJ1-1; CDR3aa: CASSAEMNTEAFF; CDR3nt: TGTGCCAGCAGCGCCGAGATGAACACTGAAGCTTTCTTT
abundance: .; v_gene: TRBV29-1; d_gene: TRBD1; j_gene: TRBJ2-7; CDR3aa: CSATGTGYSYEQYF; CDR3nt: TGCAGCGCCACCGGGACAGGATACTCCTACGAGCAGTACTTC
abundance: many; v_gene: TRBV7-3; d_gene: .; j_gene: TRBJ1-1; CDR3aa: CASSSDGTEAFF; CDR3nt: TGTGCCAGCAGCTCGGACGGCACTGAAGCTTTCTTT
abundance: .; v_gene: TRBV15; d_gene: TRBD1; j_gene: TRBJ2-5; CDR3aa: CATSRDHGTGIETQYF; CDR3nt: TGTGCCACCAGCAGGGATCACGGGACAGGAATAGAGACCCAGTACTTC
abundance: .; v_gene: TRBV29-1; d_gene: TRBD2; j_gene: TRBJ2-5; CDR3aa: CSVRNSGGFETQYF; CDR3nt: TGCAGCGTGAGGAACAGCGGGGGGTTTGAGACCCAGTACTTC
abundance: many; v_gene: TRBV10-3; d_gene: .; j_gene: TRBJ1-6; CDR3aa: CAIRSGPPSPLHF; CDR3nt: TGTGCCATCCGTTCGGGACCTCCATCACCCCTCCACTTT
abundance: .; v_gene: TRBV2; d_gene: TRBD1; j_gene: TRBJ2-5; CDR3aa: CASMGTGRSRETQYF; CDR3nt: TGTGCCAGCATGGGGACAGGCCGGAGTAGAGAGACCCAGTACTTC
abundance: .; v_gene: TRBV7-2; d_gene: TRBD1; j_gene: TRBJ1-2; CDR3aa: CASSRQGASCTF; CDR3nt: TGTGCCAGCAGCCGACAGGGGGCCAGCTGCACCTTC
abundance: once; v_gene: TRBV15; d_gene: .; j_gene: TRBJ1-2; CDR3aa: CATSRVGIYYGYTF; CDR3nt: TGTGCCACCAGCAGAGTTGGGATATACTATGGCTACACCTTC
abundance: many; v_gene: TRBV20-1; d_gene: .; j_gene: TRBJ1-5; CDR3aa: CSARGSLSNQPQHF; CDR3nt: TGCAGTGCTAGGGGCAGTCTTAGCAATCAGCCCCAGCATTTT
abundance: .; v_gene: TRBV13; d_gene: .; j_gene: TRBJ2-7; CDR3aa: CASSFRGDYEQYF; CDR3nt: TGTGCCAGCAGCTTCAGGGGGGACTACGAGCAGTACTTC